Listed here is a single T cell receptor beta chain. This clonotype was seen repeatedly, ten times or more. What antigen it recognizes has not been identified. No qualities accompany the bases; no much larger clone lies one base away. TCR libraries were built from roughly 370 ng RNA with the Immunoverse kit, using molecular barcoded adaptors covering alpha/delta and beta/gamma chains. TCR library preparation used the same RNA that was used for transcriptome sequencing. TCR libraries were sequenced on an Illumina HiSeq 4000 with 2 x 150 cycles. In the source study's methods: TCR reads were aligned to human V, D, J and C references and assembled into CDR3 clonotypes with MiXCR, including quality filtering and error correction. The tcR package in R was used for analysis of clonotype counts and gene usage diversity. For inspection of raw mapping reads, RNA-seq reads were mapped by STAR aligner version 2.5.3a onto GRCh37 of the human genome. To test how sequencing depth affects detected clonotypes, IR-seq fastq files were randomly downsampled with Seqtk 1.3. TCRdb reran the public reads through fastp at Q25 and MiXCR, keeping productive beta chains. Entries that share a CDR3 protein sequence are merged under the most common genes and DNA. TCRdb, not the authors, supplied the V and J calls. The sample contains tens of thousands of distinct CDR3 sequences, approximately 15% of them found a single time. The ten largest clones represent 45% of the sample.

This sample is part of a study of read filtering for tumor transcriptome and immune sequencing (TCRdb year 2020). Turning to the overall study: The cohort had around 16 male and 14 female patients with a mean age of around 70 years, ranging from 47 to 80. Under revised international staging, about 8 patients fell into R-ISS I, some 15 into R-ISS II and over five into R-ISS III. Whole-transcriptome libraries were prepared with the TruSeq RNA Access Library Prep Kit after DNase treatment. Per sample, about 3.5 to 10.27 million TCR-region mapped reads were obtained with IR-seq, compared with only about 80 to 1,400 with RNA-seq. TCR repertoires obtained by targeted immune repertoire sequencing and by bulk whole-transcriptome sequencing performed on the same bone marrow samples were compared. One main goal was a read-filtering strategy for immune repertoire data, in particular deciding whether clonotypes backed by only one read should be removed.

Every patient had bone marrow sampled at the time of active disease. Ficoll-Hypaque density gradient centrifugation was used to isolate the bone marrow mononuclear cells. Myeloma plasma cells were removed and CD138-negative cells were collected by negative selection after labeling with CD138 magnetic microbeads on a MACS separator. Flow cytometry with CD138 antibodies on an Attune NxT was used to check how pure the isolated cells were. TRIzol reagent was used to extract total RNA, and a NanoDrop spectrophotometer was used to quantify the extracted RNA. Paired RNA-seq and IR-seq were performed on the CD138-negative bone marrow sample of each patient. V was cut back by 1 base and J by 4 bases, leaving a gap of 10 bases between them. The CDR3 has 14 amino acids, counting the end cysteine and phenylalanine. Here the CDR3 DNA is all that survives: 42 bases in frame from base 1. CDR1 is given as SGHTA and CDR2 as FQGNSA, both from the germline V gene.

Beyond this particular receptor, the publication reports: In IR-seq, around four fifths of clonotypes but 3.5% to 4% of total reads were represented by single-read clonotypes, whereas in RNA-seq, approximately 73% of clonotypes and around 45% of reads were represented by single-read clonotypes. Compared with RNA-seq, IR-seq captured clonotypes at much higher depth and more reliably, and a smaller IR-seq throughput was enough to identify most shared clonotypes. Removing single-read clonotypes increased the correlation between IR-seq and RNA-seq shared clonotype proportions. The sorted CD138-negative fraction was not purified T cells but a mixed bone marrow immune population.

Sequencing was performed on a population of CD138-negative cells sorted from bone marrow. The cell subset or site label, as the study defines it: bone marrow mononuclear cells depleted of CD138+ plasma/myeloma cells by negative magnetic selection. The receptor comes from a donor aged 40 or over with multiple myeloma. The sequence links TRBV7-2 to TRBJ1-1; the D segment could be TRBD1, given 6 matching bases. The DNA is as follows: TGTGCCAGCAGCTTAGAGGGGGGTCGCACTGAAGCTTTCTTT. Protein translation: CASSLEGGRTEAFF.